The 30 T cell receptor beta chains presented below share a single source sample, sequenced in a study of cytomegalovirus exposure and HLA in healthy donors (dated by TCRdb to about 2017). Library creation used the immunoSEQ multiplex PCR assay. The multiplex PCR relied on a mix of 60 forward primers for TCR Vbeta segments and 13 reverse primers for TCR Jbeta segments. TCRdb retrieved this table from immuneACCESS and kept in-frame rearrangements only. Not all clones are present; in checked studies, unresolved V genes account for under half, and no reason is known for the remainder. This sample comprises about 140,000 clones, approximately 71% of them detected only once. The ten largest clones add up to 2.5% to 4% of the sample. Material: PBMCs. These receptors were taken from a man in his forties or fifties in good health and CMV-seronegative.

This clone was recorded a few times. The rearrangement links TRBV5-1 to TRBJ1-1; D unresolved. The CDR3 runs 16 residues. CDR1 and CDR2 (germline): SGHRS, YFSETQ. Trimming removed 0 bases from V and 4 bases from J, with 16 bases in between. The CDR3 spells CASSLVVVTPGTEAFF. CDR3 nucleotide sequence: TGCGCCAGCAGCTTGGTGGTGGTCACCCCGGGCACTGAAGCTTTCTTT.

The CDR3, as DNA: TGTGCCAGCAGTTTTCCCAGCGGGGGGAAGGTAGGCACAGATACGCAGTATTTT. This encodes CASSFPSGGKVGTDTQYF. The chain links TRBV28 to TRBJ2-3, with TRBD2 identical over 9 bases. V lost 3 bases, J lost 1 base, and 11 bases stayed unmatched. Germline CDR1 is MDHEN and CDR2 is SYDVKM. CDR3 length equals 18 residues.

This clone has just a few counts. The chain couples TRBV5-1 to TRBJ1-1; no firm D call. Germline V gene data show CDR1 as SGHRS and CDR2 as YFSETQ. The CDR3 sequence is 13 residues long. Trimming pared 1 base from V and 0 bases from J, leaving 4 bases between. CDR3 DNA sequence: TGCGCCAGCAGCTTGCTAATGAACACTGAAGCTTTCTTT. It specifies CASSLLMNTEAFF.

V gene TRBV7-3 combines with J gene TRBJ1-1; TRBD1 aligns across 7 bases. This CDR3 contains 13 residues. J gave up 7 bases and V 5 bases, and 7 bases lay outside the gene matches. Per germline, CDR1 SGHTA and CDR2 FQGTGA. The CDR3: CASSLDRSNEAFF. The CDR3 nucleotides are TGTGCCAGCAGCCTGGACAGGTCCAATGAAGCTTTCTTT.

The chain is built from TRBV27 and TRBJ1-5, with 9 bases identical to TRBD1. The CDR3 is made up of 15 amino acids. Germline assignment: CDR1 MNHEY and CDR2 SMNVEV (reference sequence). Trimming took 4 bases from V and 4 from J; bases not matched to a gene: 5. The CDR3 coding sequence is TGTGCCAGCAGTTCCGGACAGGGGTGGAATCAGCCCCAGCATTTT. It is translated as CASSSGQGWNQPQHF.

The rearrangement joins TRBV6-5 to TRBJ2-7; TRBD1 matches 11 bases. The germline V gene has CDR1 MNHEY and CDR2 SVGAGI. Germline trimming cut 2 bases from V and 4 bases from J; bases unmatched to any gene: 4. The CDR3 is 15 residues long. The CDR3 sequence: CASSYRDRGGYEQYF. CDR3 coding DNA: TGTGCCAGCAGTTACCGGGACAGGGGGGGGTACGAGCAGTACTTC.

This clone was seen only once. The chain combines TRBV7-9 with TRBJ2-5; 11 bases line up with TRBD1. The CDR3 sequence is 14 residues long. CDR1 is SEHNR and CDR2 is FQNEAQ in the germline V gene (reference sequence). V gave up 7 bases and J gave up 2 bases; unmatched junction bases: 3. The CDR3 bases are TGTGCCAGCAACCGGGACAGGGGGCAAGAGACCCAGTACTTC. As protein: CASNRDRGQETQYF.

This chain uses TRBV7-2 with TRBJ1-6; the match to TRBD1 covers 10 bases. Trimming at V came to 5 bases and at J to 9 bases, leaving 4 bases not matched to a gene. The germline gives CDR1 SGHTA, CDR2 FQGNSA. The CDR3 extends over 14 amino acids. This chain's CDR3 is CASSLGQGSSPLHF. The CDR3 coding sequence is TGTGCCAGCAGCCTGGGACAGGGGAGTTCACCCCTCCACTTT.

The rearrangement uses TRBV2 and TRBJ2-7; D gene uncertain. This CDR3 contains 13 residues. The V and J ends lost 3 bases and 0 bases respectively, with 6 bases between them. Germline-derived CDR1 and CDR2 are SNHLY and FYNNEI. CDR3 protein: CASSDSNSYEQYF. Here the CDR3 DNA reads TGTGCCAGCAGTGACTCTAACTCCTACGAGCAGTACTTC.

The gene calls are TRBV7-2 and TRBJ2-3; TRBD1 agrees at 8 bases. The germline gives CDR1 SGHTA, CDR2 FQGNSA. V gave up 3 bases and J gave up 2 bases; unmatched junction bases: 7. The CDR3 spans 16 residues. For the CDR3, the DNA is TGTGCCAGCAGCTTCAAAGGACAGGGAATCACAGATACGCAGTATTTT. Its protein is CASSFKGQGITDTQYF.

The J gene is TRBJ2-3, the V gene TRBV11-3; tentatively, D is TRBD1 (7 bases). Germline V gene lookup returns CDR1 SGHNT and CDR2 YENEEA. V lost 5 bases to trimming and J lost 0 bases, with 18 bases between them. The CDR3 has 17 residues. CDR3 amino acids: CASSATRGARSTDTQYF. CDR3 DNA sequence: TGTGCCAGCAGCGCGACCAGGGGGGCAAGGAGCACAGATACGCAGTATTTT.

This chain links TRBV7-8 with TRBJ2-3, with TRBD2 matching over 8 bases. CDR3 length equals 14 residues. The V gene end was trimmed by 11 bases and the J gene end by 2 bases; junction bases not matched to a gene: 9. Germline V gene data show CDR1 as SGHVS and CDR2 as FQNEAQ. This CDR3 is CAATYGLATDTQYF. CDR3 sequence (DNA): TGTGCCGCCACCTACGGACTAGCCACAGATACGCAGTATTTT.

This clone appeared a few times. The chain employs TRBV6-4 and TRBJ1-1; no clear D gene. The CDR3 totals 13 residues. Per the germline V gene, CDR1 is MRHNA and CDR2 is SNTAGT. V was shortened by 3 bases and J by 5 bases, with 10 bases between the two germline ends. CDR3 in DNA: TGTGCCAGCAGTGAAAGGAGGGAGACTGAAGCTTTCTTT. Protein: CASSERRETEAFF.

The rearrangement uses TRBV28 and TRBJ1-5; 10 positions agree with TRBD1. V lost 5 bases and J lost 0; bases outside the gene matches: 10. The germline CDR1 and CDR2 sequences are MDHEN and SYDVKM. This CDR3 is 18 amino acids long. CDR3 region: CASSVTGQGIYSNQPQHF. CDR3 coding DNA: TGTGCCAGCAGTGTCACGGGACAGGGGATTTATAGCAATCAGCCCCAGCATTTT.

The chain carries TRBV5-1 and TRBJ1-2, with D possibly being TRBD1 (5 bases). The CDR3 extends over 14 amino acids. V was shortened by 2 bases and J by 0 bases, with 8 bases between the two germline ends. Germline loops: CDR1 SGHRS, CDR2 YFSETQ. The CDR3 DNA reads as TGCGCCAGCAGCTTTTCGGGGGCTAACTATGGCTACACCTTC. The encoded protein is CASSFSGANYGYTF.

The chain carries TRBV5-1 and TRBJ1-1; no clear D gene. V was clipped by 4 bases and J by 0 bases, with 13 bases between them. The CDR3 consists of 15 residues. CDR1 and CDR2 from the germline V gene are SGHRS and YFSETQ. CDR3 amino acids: CASSPGGRMNTEAFF. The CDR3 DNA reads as TGCGCCAGCAGCCCCGGTGGTAGAATGAACACTGAAGCTTTCTTT. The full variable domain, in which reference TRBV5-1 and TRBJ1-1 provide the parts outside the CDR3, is KAGVTQTPRYLIKTRGQQVTLSCSPISGHRSVSWYQQTPGQGLQFLFEYFSETQRNKGNFPGRFSGRQFSNSRSEMNVSTLELGDSALYLCASSPGGRMNTEAFFGQGTRLTVV.

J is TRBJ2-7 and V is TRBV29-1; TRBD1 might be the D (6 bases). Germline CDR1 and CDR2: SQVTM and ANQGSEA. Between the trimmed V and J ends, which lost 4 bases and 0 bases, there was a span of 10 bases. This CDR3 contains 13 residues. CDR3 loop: CSVGDRNSYEQYF. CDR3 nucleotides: TGCAGCGTTGGTGACAGGAACTCCTACGAGCAGTACTTC.

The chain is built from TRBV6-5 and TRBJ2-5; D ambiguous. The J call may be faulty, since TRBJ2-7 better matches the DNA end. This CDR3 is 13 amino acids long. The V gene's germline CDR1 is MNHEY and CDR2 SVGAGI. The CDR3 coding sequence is TGTGCCAGCAGTTACAGGAGCCCCTACGAGCAGTACTTC. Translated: CASSYRSPYEQYF.

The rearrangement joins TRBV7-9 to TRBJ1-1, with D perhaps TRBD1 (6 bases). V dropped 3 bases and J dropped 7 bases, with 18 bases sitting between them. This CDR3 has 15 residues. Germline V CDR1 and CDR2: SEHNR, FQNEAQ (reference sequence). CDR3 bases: TGTGCCAGCAGCTTCTTCGGCAGGGGAGTAATTGAAGCTTTCTTT. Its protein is CASSFFGRGVIEAFF.

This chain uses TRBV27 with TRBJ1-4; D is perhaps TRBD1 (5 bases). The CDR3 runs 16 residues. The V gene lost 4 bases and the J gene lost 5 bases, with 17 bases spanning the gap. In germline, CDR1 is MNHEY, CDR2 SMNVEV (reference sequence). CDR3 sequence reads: CASSSLSSKGNEKLFF. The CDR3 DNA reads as TGTGCCAGCAGTTCCCTCAGCTCCAAGGGGAATGAAAAACTGTTTTTT. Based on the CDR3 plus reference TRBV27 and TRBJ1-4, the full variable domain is EAQVTQNPRYLITVTGKKLTVTCSQNMNHEYMSWYRQDPGLGLRQIYYSMNVEVTDKGDVPEGYKVSRKEKRNFPLILESPSPNQTSLYFCASSSLSSKGNEKLFFGSGTQLSVL.

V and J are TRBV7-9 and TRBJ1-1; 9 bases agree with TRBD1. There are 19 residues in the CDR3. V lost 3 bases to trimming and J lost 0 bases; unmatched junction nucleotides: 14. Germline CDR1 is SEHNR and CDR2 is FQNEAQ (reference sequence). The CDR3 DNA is TGTGCCAGCAGCTTGATGGTTGTGGGACAGGGTACTATGAACACTGAAGCTTTCTTT. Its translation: CASSLMVVGQGTMNTEAFF.

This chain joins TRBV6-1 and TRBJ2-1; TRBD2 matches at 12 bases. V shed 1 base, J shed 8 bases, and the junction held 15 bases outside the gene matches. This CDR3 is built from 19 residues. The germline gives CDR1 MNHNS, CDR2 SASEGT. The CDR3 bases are TGTGCCAGCAGTGAAGTGGGGTCTAGCGGGGGGGCCAAGTGGGATGAGCAGTTCTTC. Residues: CASSEVGSSGGAKWDEQFF.

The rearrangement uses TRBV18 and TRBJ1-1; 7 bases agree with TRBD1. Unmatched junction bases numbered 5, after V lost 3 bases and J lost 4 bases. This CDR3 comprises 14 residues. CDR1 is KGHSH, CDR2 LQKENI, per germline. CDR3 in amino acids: CASSPGRGTTEAFF. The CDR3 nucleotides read TGTGCCAGCTCACCGGGCAGGGGGACCACTGAAGCTTTCTTT.

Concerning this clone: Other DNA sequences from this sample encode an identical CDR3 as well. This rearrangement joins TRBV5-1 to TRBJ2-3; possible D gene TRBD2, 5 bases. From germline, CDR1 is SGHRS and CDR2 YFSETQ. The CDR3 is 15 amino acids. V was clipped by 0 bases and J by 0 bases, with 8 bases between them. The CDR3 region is CASSLASGSTDTQYF. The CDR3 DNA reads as TGCGCCAGCAGCTTGGCGAGCGGTAGCACAGATACGCAGTATTTT.

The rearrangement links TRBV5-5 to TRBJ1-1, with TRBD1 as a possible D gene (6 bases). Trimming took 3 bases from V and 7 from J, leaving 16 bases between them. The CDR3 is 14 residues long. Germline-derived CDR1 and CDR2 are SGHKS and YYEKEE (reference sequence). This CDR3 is CASSWKPGQDEAFF. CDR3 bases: TGTGCCAGCAGCTGGAAGCCGGGACAAGATGAAGCTTTCTTT. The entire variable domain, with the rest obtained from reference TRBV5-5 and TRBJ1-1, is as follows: DAGVTQSPTHLIKTRGQQVTLRCSPISGHKSVSWYQQVLGQGPQFIFQYYEKEERGRGNFPDRFSARQFPNYSSELNVNALLLGDSALYLCASSWKPGQDEAFFGQGTRLTVV.

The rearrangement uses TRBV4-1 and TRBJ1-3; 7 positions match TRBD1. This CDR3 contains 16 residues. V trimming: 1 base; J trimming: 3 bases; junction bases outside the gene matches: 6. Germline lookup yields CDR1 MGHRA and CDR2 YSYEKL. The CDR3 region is CASSQAGGGFGNTIYF. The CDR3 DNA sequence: TGCGCCAGCAGCCAAGCAGGGGGAGGTTTTGGAAACACCATATATTTT.

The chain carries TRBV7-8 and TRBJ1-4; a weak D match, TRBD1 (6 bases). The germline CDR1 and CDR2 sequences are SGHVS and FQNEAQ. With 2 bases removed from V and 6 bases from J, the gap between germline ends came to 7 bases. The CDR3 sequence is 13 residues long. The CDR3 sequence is CASSLQGYEKLFF. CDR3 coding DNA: TGTGCCAGCAGCTTACAGGGGTATGAAAAACTGTTTTTT.

Written as DNA, the CDR3 is TGTGCCAGCAGCGTAGATGTCCCGACAGGGAGCTATGGCTACACCTTC. Translation: CASSVDVPTGSYGYTF. The chain has TRBV9 and TRBJ1-2, with 7 positions matching TRBD1. The junction had 9 bases not matched to a gene; V was cut back by 0 bases and J by 4 bases. The germline V gene has CDR1 SGDLS and CDR2 YYNGEE. The CDR3 extends over 16 amino acids.

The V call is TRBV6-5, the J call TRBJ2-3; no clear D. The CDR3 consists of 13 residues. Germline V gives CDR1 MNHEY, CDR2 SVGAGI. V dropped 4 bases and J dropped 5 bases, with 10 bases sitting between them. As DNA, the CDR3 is TGTGCCAGCAGTTTGAGAACGTTAGATACGCAGTATTTT. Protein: CASSLRTLDTQYF.

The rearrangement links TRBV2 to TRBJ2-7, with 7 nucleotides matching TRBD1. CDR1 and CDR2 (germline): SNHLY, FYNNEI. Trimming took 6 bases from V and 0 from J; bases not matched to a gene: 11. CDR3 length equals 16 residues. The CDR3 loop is CASRRVRGGNSYEQYF. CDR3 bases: TGTGCCAGCAGACGGGTACGAGGGGGCAACTCCTACGAGCAGTACTTC.